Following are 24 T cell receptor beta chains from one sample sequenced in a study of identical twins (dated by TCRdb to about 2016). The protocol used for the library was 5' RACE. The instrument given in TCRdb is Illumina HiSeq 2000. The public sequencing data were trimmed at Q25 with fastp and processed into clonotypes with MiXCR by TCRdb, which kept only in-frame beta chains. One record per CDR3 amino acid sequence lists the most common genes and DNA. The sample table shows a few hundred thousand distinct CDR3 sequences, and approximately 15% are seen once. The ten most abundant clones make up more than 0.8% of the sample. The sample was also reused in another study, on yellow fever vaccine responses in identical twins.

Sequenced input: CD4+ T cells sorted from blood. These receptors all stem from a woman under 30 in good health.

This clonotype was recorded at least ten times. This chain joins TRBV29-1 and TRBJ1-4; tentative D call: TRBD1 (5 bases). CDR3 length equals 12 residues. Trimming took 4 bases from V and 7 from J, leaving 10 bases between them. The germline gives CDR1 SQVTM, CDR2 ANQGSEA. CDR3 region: CSVGGRGEKLFF. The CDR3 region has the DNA TGCAGCGTTGGGGGACGTGGTGAAAAACTGTTTTTT.

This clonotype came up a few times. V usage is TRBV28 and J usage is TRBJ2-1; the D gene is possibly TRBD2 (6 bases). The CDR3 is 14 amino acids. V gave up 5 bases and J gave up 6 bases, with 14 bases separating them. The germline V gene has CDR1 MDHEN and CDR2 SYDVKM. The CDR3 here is CASSITPSVNEQFF. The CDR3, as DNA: TGTGCCAGCAGTATAACCCCTAGCGTCAATGAGCAGTTCTTC.

The CDR3 reads CSARRGAETQYF. The DNA of the CDR3 is TGCAGTGCCAGGAGGGGCGCGGAGACCCAGTACTTC. This chain uses TRBV20-1 with TRBJ2-5, with a possible D match to TRBD2 (6 bases). CDR1 and CDR2 (germline): DFQATT, SNEGSKA (reference sequence). This CDR3 is 12 amino acids long. The V gene lost 6 bases and the J gene lost 5 bases, with 13 bases spanning the gap.

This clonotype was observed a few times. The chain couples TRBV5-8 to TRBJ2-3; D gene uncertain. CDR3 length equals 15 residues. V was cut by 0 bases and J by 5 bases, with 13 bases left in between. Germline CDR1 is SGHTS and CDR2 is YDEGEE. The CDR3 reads CASSLVIKAQDTQYF. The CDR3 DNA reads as TGTGCCAGCAGCTTGGTTATCAAGGCCCAAGATACGCAGTATTTT.

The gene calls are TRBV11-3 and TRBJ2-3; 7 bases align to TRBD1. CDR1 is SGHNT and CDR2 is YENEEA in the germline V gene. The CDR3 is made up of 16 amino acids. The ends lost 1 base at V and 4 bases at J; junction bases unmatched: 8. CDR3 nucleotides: TGTGCCAGCAGCTTAGGATACAGGGGTTTTGCAGATACGCAGTATTTT. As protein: CASSLGYRGFADTQYF.

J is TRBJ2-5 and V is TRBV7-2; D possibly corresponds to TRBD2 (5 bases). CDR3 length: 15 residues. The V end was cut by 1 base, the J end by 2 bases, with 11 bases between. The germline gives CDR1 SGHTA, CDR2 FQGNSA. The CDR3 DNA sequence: TGTGCCAGCAGCTTAGGAGGGTTTACACAAGAGACCCAGTACTTC. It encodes CASSLGGFTQETQYF.

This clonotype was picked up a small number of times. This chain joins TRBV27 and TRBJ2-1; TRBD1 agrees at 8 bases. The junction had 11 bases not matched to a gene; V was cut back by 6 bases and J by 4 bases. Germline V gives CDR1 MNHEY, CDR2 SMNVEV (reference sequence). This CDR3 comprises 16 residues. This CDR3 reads CASSQPDRGRYNEQFF. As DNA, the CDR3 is TGTGCCAGCAGCCAACCCGACAGGGGTAGGTACAATGAGCAGTTCTTC.

CDR3 residues: CASSLVEGFTEAFF. The CDR3 bases are TGTGCCAGCAGCTTGGTTGAGGGTTTCACTGAAGCTTTCTTT. The rearrangement uses TRBV5-5 and TRBJ1-1, with D hard to call. V was trimmed by 0 bases and J by 4 bases, leaving 10 bases between them. The CDR3 runs 14 residues. The V gene's germline CDR1 is SGHKS and CDR2 YYEKEE (reference sequence).

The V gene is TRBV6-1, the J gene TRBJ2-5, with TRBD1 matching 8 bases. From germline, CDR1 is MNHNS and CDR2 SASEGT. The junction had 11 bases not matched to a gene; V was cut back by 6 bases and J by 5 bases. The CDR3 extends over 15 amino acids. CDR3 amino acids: CASRKGQGAPETQYF. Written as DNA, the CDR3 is TGTGCCAGCAGGAAGGGGCAGGGGGCGCCGGAGACCCAGTACTTC.

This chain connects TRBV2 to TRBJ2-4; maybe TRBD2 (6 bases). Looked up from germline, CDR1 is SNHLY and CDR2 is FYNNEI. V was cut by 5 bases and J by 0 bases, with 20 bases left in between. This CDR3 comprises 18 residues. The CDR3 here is CASSFNPLASIAKNIQYF. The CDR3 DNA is TGTGCCAGCAGTTTTAATCCACTAGCATCCATAGCCAAAAACATTCAGTACTTC. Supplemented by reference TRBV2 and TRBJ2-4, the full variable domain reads EPEVTQTPSHQVTQMGQEVILRCVPISNHLYFYWYRQILGQKVEFLVSFYNNEISEKSEIFDDQFSVERPDGSNFTLKIRSTKLEDSAMYFCASSFNPLASIAKNIQYFGAGTRLSVL.

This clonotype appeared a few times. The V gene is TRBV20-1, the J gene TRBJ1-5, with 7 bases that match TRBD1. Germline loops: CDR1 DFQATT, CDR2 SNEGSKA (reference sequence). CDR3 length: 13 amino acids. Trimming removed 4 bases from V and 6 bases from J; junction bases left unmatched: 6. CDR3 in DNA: TGCAGTGCTACAGGGGGGTCTGGTCAGCCCCAGCATTTT. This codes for CSATGGSGQPQHF.

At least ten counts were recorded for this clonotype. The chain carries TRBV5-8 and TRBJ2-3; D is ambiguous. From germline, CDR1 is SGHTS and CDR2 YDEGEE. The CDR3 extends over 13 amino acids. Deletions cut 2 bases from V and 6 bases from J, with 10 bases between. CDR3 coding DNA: TGTGCCAGCAGCTTACAGTTTCGGGATACGCAGTATTTT. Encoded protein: CASSLQFRDTQYF.

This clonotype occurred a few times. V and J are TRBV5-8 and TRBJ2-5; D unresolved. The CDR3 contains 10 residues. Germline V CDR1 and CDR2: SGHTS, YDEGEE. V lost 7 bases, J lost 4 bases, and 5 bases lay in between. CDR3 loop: CASPGETQYF. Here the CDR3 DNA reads TGTGCCAGCCCTGGAGAGACCCAGTACTTC.

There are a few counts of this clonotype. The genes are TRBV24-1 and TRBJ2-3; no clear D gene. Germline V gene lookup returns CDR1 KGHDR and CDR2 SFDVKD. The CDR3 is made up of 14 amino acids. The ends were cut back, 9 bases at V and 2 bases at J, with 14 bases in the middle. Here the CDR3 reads CATADSADTDTQYF. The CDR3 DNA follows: TGTGCCACCGCAGATTCAGCAGACACAGATACGCAGTATTTT.

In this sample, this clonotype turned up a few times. In DNA, the CDR3 is TGTGCCAGCAGTTTGGTCTCACAGTTATCGAACACCGGGGAGCTGTTTTTT. This translates into CASSLVSQLSNTGELFF. This chain uses TRBV28 with TRBJ2-2; the D is unclear. The CDR3 length is 17 residues. Germline V gives CDR1 MDHEN, CDR2 SYDVKM. Trimming took off 3 bases at V and 0 bases at J, with 14 bases between the two ends.

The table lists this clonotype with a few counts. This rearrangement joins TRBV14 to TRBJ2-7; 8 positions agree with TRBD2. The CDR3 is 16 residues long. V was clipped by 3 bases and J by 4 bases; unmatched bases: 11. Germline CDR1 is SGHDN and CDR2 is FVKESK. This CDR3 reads CASSHLGEAGEYEQYF. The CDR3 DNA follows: TGTGCCAGCAGCCATCTAGGGGAAGCGGGAGAATACGAGCAGTACTTC.

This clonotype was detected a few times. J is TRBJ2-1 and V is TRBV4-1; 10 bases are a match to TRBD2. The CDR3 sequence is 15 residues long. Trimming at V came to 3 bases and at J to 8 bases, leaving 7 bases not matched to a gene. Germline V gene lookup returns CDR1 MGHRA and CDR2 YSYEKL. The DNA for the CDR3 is TGCGCCAGCAGCCATGGGGCTAGCGGGAGCGATGAGCAGTTCTTC. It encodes CASSHGASGSDEQFF.

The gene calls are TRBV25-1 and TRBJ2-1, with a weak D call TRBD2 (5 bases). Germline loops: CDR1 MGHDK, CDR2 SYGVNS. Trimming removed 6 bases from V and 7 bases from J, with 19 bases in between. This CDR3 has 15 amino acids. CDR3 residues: CASSSPPRVVNEQFF. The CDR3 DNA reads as TGTGCCAGCAGCTCCCCGCCGCGGGTGGTGAATGAGCAGTTCTTC.

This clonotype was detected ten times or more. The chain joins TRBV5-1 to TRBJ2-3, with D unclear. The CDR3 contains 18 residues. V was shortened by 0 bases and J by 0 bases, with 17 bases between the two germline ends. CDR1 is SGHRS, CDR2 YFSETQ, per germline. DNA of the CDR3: TGCGCCAGCAGCTTGGATCCGGAACACACATCTAGCACAGATACGCAGTATTTT. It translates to CASSLDPEHTSSTDTQYF.

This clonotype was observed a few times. The CDR3 loop reads CASSLAFPGSYNEQFF. The CDR3 DNA follows: TGTGCCAGCAGCTTAGCATTTCCGGGCTCCTACAATGAGCAGTTCTTC. The V and J genes are TRBV7-2 and TRBJ2-1; D gene unclear. The V gene's germline CDR1 is SGHTA and CDR2 FQGNSA. Trimming took 0 bases from V and 0 from J, leaving 9 bases between them. This CDR3 is 16 amino acids long. Together with reference TRBV7-2 and TRBJ2-1, the CDR3 gives the full variable domain: GAGVSQSPSNKVTEKGKDVELRCDPISGHTALYWYRQSLGQGLEFLIYFQGNSAPDKSGLPSDRFSAERTGGSVSTLTIQRTQQEDSAVYLCASSLAFPGSYNEQFFGPGTRLTVL.

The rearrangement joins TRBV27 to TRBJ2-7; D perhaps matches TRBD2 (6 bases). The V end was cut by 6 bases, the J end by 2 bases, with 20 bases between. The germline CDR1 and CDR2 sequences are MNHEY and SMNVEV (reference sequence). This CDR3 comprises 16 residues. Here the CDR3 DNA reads TGTGCCAGCAGCCCGGGACGGGACTCGTCTCCCTACGAGCAGTACTTC. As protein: CASSPGRDSSPYEQYF.

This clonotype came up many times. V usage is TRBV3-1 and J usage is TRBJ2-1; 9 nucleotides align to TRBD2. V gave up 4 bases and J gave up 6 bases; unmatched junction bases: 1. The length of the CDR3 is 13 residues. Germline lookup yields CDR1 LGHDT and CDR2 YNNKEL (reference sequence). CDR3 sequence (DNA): TGTGCCAGCAGCCCGGGACTAGCCAATGAGCAGTTCTTC. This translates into CASSPGLANEQFF.

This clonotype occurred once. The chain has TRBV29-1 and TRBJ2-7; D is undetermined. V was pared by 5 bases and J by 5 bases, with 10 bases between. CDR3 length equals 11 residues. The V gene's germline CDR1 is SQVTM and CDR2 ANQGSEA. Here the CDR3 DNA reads TGCAGCGTTAAGGACCCGAACGAGCAGTACTTC. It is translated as CSVKDPNEQYF.

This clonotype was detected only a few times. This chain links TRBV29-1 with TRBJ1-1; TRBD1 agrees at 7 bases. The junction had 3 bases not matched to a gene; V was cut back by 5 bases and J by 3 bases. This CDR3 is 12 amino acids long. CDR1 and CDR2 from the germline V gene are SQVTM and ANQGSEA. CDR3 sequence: CSVNRGDTEAFF. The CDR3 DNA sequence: TGCAGCGTTAACAGGGGAGACACTGAAGCTTTCTTT.